This T cell receptor beta chain was sequenced during a study of pediatric ulcerative colitis. Study conclusions and caveats: Two patients' blood samples yielded substantially fewer templates. Blood-rectal clonal overlap within each person was significantly higher in ulcerative colitis patients than controls.

Sequencing was at survey level. The data were produced by immunoSEQ multiplex PCR, yet TCRdb's version contains in-frame clones alone and is incomplete. Of about 60,000 clones in the sample, about 87% were seen once. The junction had 2 bases not matched to a gene; V was cut back by 4 bases and J by 5 bases. From germline, CDR1 is WNHNN and CDR2 SYGVQD (reference sequence). The CDR3 totals 12 residues. Turning to this clone: The antigen is undetermined.

Sequences were obtained from blood. This receptor was identified in a boy younger than 18 who was a control in a study of pediatric ulcerative colitis. The chain is built from TRBV10-1 and TRBJ2-7, with TRBD2 matching 7 bases. The CDR3 here is CASSGAGNEQYF. Here the CDR3 DNA reads TGCGCCAGCAGTGGAGCGGGGAACGAGCAGTACTTC.